These T cell receptor beta chains were read from a single sample in a study of blood T cells in healthy people across ages. One entry per CDR3 protein results from TCRdb running MiXCR on the 5' RACE reads. The repertoire holds about 1.4 million distinct CDR3 sequences, with roughly 60% as singletons. Material: blood. The receptors stem from a man in his late teens or twenties in good health. The CDR3 runs from the conserved cysteine through the conserved F or W. The D gene is left open where the match is weak. Clone sizes are given selectively: once, few, many, or a class where the clone is expanded.

TRBV5-1	TRBJ2-5	NA	NA	TGCGCCAGCAGCTTGTCATCGTTCCAAGAGACCCAGTACTTC	CASSLSSFQETQYF
TRBV24-1	TRBJ2-7	NA	TRBD2	TGTGCCACCCGGACTAGCGGGAAAGGCTCCTGCGAGCAGTACTTC	CATRTSGKGSCEQYF
TRBV27	TRBJ2-6	NA	NA	TGTGCCAGCAACTTTTACTGGAGGTCGGATGGGGCCAACGTCCTGACTTTC	CASNFYWRSDGANVLTF
TRBV20-1	TRBJ2-2	NA	TRBD1	TGCAGTGCTCGGGGGCGGACAGGGATTACCGGGGAGCTGTTTTTT	CSARGRTGITGELFF
TRBV20-1	TRBJ2-3	NA	TRBD2	TGCAGTGCTGGCGGGACTAGCGGGAGAGGCACAGATACGCAGTATTTT	CSAGGTSGRGTDTQYF
TRBV24-1	TRBJ2-7	NA	NA	TGTGCCCCGCACGACAGCTACAAGCAGTACTTC	CAPHDSYKQYF
TRBV29-1	TRBJ1-2	few	TRBD1	TGCAGCGTCCCGGACAGGGAGGACTATGGCTACACCTTC	CSVPDREDYGYTF
TRBV6-5	TRBJ2-1	few	TRBD2	TGTGCCAGCCAAGCTAGCGGGAGTGGCAATGAGCAGTTCTTC	CASQASGSGNEQFF
TRBV27	TRBJ2-1	NA	NA	TGTGCCAGCAGTTTATCCCTAGGGAGGTACAATGAGCAGTTCTTC	CASSLSLGRYNEQFF
TRBV29-1	TRBJ1-2	few	TRBD1	TGCAGCGTTGGGGACAGGGCTAGGGGCTACACCTTC	CSVGDRARGYTF
TRBV7-9	TRBJ1-2	once	NA	TGTGCCAGCAGCTTTGCGGGGAGGGACACCTTC	CASSFAGRDTF
TRBV29-1	TRBJ2-4	NA	NA	TGCAGCGTTGCCTATTCTCAAAACATTCAGTACTTC	CSVAYSQNIQYF
TRBV14	TRBJ2-7	few	NA	TGTGCCAGCAGCCAACGACGGGGCGAGCAGTACTTC	CASSQRRGEQYF
TRBV5-5	TRBJ2-2	NA	NA	TGTGCCAGCAGCTTGGAGGGGATAGTAGCTGGGGAGCTGTTTTTT	CASSLEGIVAGELFF
TRBV7-2	TRBJ2-1	NA	NA	TGTGCCAGCAGCTTATTCCTTTCCTACAATGAGCAGTTCTTC	CASSLFLSYNEQFF
TRBV27	TRBJ2-1	NA	NA	TGTGCCAGCAGTTTAGGGAGTGCTTCTTACAATGAGCAGTTCTTC	CASSLGSASYNEQFF
TRBV4-3	TRBJ2-7	NA	TRBD1	TGCACCAGCAGCCAAGTCCTGACAGGGAAAATTGACGAGCAGTACTTC	CTSSQVLTGKIDEQYF
TRBV6-1	TRBJ2-7	few	NA	TGTGCCAGCAGAGAGTGGCAGGGAAGATACGAGCAGTACTTC	CASREWQGRYEQYF
TRBV10-3	TRBJ1-2	NA	NA	TGTGCCACGGGGAAGGGTGGCGTATTGTATCTGAGCTATGGCTACACCTTC	CATGKGGVLYLSYGYTF
TRBV7-9	TRBJ2-3	few	NA	TGTGCCAGCAGGACCTCCTGGCGGGGTGGGACAGATACGCAGTATTTT	CASRTSWRGGTDTQYF
TRBV24-1	TRBJ1-2	NA	NA	TGTGCCACCCACTTGCGGGGGAGCGGCTATGGCTACACCTTC	CATHLRGSGYGYTF
TRBV20-1	TRBJ2-5	NA	NA	TGCAGTGCTAGAGATTTGAGGCGGCGCGGAGATGAGCAGTACTTC	CSARDLRRRGDEQYF
TRBV29-1	TRBJ2-6	NA	NA	TGCAGCGTTGAAGATCGCATCCCTGGGGCCAACGTCCTGACTTTC	CSVEDRIPGANVLTF
TRBV20-1	TRBJ2-1	NA	TRBD1	TGCAGTGCTAGACCGGACAGGTCGGACAATGAGCAGTTCTTC	CSARPDRSDNEQFF
TRBV5-1	TRBJ2-6	NA	NA	TGCGCCAGCAGCTTGGCCAGCCCATCTGGGGCCAACGTCCTGACTTTC	CASSLASPSGANVLTF
TRBV5-1	TRBJ2-1	few	NA	TGCGCCAGCAGCTCCAAACGCCCCTACAATGAGCAGTTCTTC	CASSSKRPYNEQFF
TRBV10-3	TRBJ1-2	NA	TRBD1	TGTGCCATCAGAACCGGGACAGGGGGCGATCACTATGGCTACACCTTC	CAIRTGTGGDHYGYTF
TRBV15	TRBJ2-7	NA	TRBD1	TGTGCCACCAGCGGATCGACAGGGAAGGTGTCCTACGAGCAGTACTTC	CATSGSTGKVSYEQYF
TRBV6-1	TRBJ2-1	NA	NA	TGTGCCAGCAGTGAAGAGGGGGGGAGGCGCTTGGTGGAGCAGTTCTTC	CASSEEGGRRLVEQFF
TRBV7-9	TRBJ1-1	NA	NA	TGTGCCAGCAGCTTCGGCGCGTACACTGAAGCTTTCTTT	CASSFGAYTEAFF
TRBV7-9	TRBJ1-1	NA	TRBD1	TGTGCCAGCAGAGAAAAGGGACAGGGTGGAACTGAAGCTTTCTTT	CASREKGQGGTEAFF
TRBV7-9	TRBJ2-7	NA	TRBD1	TGTGCCAGCAGCCCTCGACAGGGGGCCCACGAGCAGTACTTC	CASSPRQGAHEQYF
TRBV29-1	TRBJ2-5	NA	NA	TGCAGCGTTAGGAACTACTCAGTCCAAGAGACCCAGTACTTC	CSVRNYSVQETQYF
TRBV6-5	TRBJ2-7	NA	NA	TGTGCCAGCAGCAAGTCAGGCTACGAGCAGTACTTC	CASSKSGYEQYF
TRBV29-1	TRBJ2-5	NA	NA	TGCAGCGAGCGGGACAGCCCGCAAGAGACCCAGTACTTC	CSERDSPQETQYF
TRBV10-3	TRBJ2-6	NA	TRBD1	TGTGCCATCAGGTCCGGGACAGGGGGCGTGGAGGCCAACGTCCTGACTTTC	CAIRSGTGGVEANVLTF
TRBV2	TRBJ2-5	few	NA	TGTGCCAGCAGCCCCCCCAACACCCAAGAGACCCAGTACTTC	CASSPPNTQETQYF
TRBV4-2	TRBJ2-1	NA	NA	TGTGCCAGCAGCCAAGATGAGGGGAGCTCCTACAATGAGCAGTTCTTC	CASSQDEGSSYNEQFF
TRBV6-1	TRBJ1-1	once	NA	TGTGCCAGCAGTATTCATCAGTCAAAGTGGACTGAAGCTTTCTTT	CASSIHQSKWTEAFF
TRBV4-1	TRBJ1-1	NA	NA	TGCGCCAGCAGCCAAGATCGGGGGATTTATACTGAAGCTTTCTTT	CASSQDRGIYTEAFF
TRBV3-1	TRBJ2-6	NA	NA	TGTGCCAGCAGCCAATGGACTTCGGGGGCCAACGTCCTGACTTTC	CASSQWTSGANVLTF
TRBV27	TRBJ2-7	NA	NA	TGTGCCAGCAGTTTATCCGCGTACATTCCCTACGAGCAGTACTTC	CASSLSAYIPYEQYF
TRBV29-1	TRBJ2-7	NA	NA	TGCAGCGTCCGGCCTGGGGGAGGCTCCTACGAGCAGTACTTC	CSVRPGGGSYEQYF
TRBV9	TRBJ2-1	NA	NA	TGTGCCAGCCAACCGGGACTTCTCGGCCTGGAGCAGTTCTTC	CASQPGLLGLEQFF
TRBV4-1	TRBJ1-2	NA	TRBD1	TGCGCCAGCAGCCAAGTGGGACAGAGCCTTTATGGCTACACCTTC	CASSQVGQSLYGYTF
TRBV28	TRBJ2-7	NA	TRBD1	TGTGCCAGCAGTTCTACGGGGGACAGGGGCGGCGAGCAGTACTTC	CASSSTGDRGGEQYF
TRBV12-3/TRBV12-4	TRBJ2-3	many	NA	TGTGCCAGCAGTTTCGGGGGAGATACGCAGTATTTT	CASSFGGDTQYF
TRBV6-2/TRBV6-3	TRBJ2-1	NA	TRBD2	TGTGCCAGCAGTGGTGGACTAGCTGACAACAATGAGCAGTTCTTC	CASSGGLADNNEQFF
TRBV2	TRBJ2-3	NA	TRBD2	TGTGCCAGCATCGCCTTAGCGGGTGGGATTACAGATACGCAGTATTTT	CASIALAGGITDTQYF
TRBV20-1	TRBJ2-7	NA	TRBD2	TGCAGTGCACTAGCGGAGACCTACGAGCAGTACTTC	CSALAETYEQYF
TRBV20-1	TRBJ2-7	NA	TRBD2	TGCAGTGCGGTAGCGGGCAAAACCTACGAGCAGTACTTC	CSAVAGKTYEQYF
TRBV4-1	TRBJ2-3	few	TRBD2	TGCGCCAGCAGCCTTACGCCCGAAGGCGTAGGCGGGAGCGCGAGCACAGATACGCAGTATTTT	CASSLTPEGVGGSASTDTQYF
TRBV11-1	TRBJ1-1	NA	NA	TGTGCCAGCAGTTTAGACATCTCCGGGACTGAAGCTTTCTTT	CASSLDISGTEAFF
TRBV25-1	TRBJ1-5	NA	NA	TGTGCCAGCAGTGAAACAGGCCTCAATCAGCCCCAGCATTTT	CASSETGLNQPQHF
TRBV2	TRBJ2-1	once	TRBD2	TGTGCCAGCAGGTCGGGGGGAGTTTACAATGAGCAGTTCTTC	CASRSGGVYNEQFF
TRBV9	TRBJ2-3	NA	TRBD2	TGTGCCAGCAGCGGTAGCGGGGGGGCGATAGATACGCAGTATTTT	CASSGSGGAIDTQYF
TRBV5-1	TRBJ2-7	NA	NA	TGCGCCAGCAGCAACCGGGGGAGTGGGGGAGAAAAAAAGCAGTACTTC	CASSNRGSGGEKKQYF
TRBV12-3/TRBV12-4	TRBJ2-3	NA	NA	TGTGCCAGCAGTCGGCGGGACAGCCCCACAGATACGCAGTATTTT	CASSRRDSPTDTQYF
TRBV12-3/TRBV12-4	TRBJ2-7	NA	NA	TGTGCCAGCACCGACGGGGGCTACGAGCAGTACTTC	CASTDGGYEQYF
TRBV7-2	TRBJ2-5	NA	NA	TGTGCCAGCAGCTTAATCTTAGGGCATGAGACCCAGTACTTC	CASSLILGHETQYF